This T cell receptor beta chain emerged from a study of cytomegalovirus exposure and HLA in healthy donors. V lost 4 bases and J lost 3; bases outside the gene matches: 12. The V gene's germline CDR1 is SGHRS and CDR2 YFSETQ. The length of the CDR3 is 16 residues. Vbeta (60) and Jbeta (13) primers were used in the PCR. Some clones are missing from TCRdb's copy, which holds only in-frame ones; the method was immunoSEQ multiplex PCR. The sample holds 150,000 to 200,000 clones, about 77% seen once. Notes on the study in general: A later analysis linked a missense DCLRE1C variant to TCR beta V- and J-gene trimming. The productive fraction for most TCR beta V segments was about 87% or about 30% in an earlier analysis.

As regards this clone: No antigen is known for it.

The chain employs TRBV5-1 and TRBJ1-1, with 7 bases identical to TRBD1. The receptor's source is a male donor in good health and CMV-seropositive. The sample was PBMCs. CDR3 nucleotides: TGCGCCAGCAGCCCGCCCCGACAGGGCTTGGACACTGAAGCTTTCTTT. It codes for CASSPPRQGLDTEAFF.